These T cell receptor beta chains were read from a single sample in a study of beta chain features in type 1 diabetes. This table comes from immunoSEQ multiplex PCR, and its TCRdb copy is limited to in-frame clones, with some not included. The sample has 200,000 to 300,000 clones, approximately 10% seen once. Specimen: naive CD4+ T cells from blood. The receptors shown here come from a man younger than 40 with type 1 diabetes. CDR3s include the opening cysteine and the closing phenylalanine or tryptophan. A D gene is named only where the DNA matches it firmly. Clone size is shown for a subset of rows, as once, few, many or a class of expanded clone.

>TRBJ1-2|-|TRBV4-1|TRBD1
CASSQVPGQGAPGYTF
TGCGCCAGCAGCCAAGTCCCGGGACAGGGGGCGCCGGGCTACACCTTC
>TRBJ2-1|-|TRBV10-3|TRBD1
CAITKDRAYNEQFF
TGTGCCATCACCAAGGACAGGGCCTACAATGAGCAGTTCTTC
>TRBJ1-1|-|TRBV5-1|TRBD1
CASSLGQGENTEAFF
TGCGCCAGCAGCCTGGGACAGGGGGAGAACACTGAAGCTTTCTTT
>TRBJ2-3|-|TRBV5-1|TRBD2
CASSLGPSGEGTQYF
TGCGCCAGCAGCTTGGGTCCTAGCGGGGAAGGTACGCAGTATTTT
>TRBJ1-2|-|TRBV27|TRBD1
CASSADRAYGYTF
TGTGCCAGCAGTGCGGACAGGGCTTATGGCTACACCTTC
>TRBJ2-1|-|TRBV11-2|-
CASSFLRGGHYNEQFF
TGTGCCAGCAGCTTTTTGCGGGGCGGACACTACAATGAGCAGTTCTTC
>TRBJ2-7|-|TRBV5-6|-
CASSPNEGHHYEQYF
TGTGCCAGCAGCCCGAATGAGGGACACCACTACGAGCAGTACTTC
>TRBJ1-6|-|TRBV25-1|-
CASSELGQDNSPLHF
TGTGCCAGCAGTGAACTGGGACAAGATAATTCACCCCTCCACTTT
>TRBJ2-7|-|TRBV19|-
CASSSGGQLYEQYF
TGTGCCAGTAGTAGCGGGGGCCAACTCTACGAGCAGTACTTC
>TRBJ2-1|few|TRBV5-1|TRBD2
CASSFSGGSYNEQFF
TGCGCCAGCAGCTTCAGCGGGGGTTCCTACAATGAGCAGTTCTTC
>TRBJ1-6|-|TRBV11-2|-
CASSLRRHSPLHF
TGTGCCAGCAGCTTACGGCGGCATTCACCCCTCCACTTT
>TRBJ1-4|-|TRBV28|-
CASRPGGFPTNEKLFF
TGTGCCAGCAGGCCTGGGGGGTTCCCAACTAATGAAAAACTGTTTTTT